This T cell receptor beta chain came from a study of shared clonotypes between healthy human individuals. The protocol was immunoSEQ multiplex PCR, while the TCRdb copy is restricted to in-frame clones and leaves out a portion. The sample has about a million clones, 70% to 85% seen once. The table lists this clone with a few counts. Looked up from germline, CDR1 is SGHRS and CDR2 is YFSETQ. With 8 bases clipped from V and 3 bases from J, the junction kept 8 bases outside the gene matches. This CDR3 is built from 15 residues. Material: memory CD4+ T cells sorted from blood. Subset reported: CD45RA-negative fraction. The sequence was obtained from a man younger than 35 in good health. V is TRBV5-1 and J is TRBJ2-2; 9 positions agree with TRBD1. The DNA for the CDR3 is TGCGCCAGTACTACCGGGACAGGGTACACCGGGGAGCTGTTTTTT. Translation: CASTTGTGYTGELFF. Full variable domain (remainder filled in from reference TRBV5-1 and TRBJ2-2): KAGVTQTPRYLIKTRGQQVTLSCSPISGHRSVSWYQQTPGQGLQFLFEYFSETQRNKGNFPGRFSGRQFSNSRSEMNVSTLELGDSALYLCASTTGTGYTGELFFGEGSRLTVL.